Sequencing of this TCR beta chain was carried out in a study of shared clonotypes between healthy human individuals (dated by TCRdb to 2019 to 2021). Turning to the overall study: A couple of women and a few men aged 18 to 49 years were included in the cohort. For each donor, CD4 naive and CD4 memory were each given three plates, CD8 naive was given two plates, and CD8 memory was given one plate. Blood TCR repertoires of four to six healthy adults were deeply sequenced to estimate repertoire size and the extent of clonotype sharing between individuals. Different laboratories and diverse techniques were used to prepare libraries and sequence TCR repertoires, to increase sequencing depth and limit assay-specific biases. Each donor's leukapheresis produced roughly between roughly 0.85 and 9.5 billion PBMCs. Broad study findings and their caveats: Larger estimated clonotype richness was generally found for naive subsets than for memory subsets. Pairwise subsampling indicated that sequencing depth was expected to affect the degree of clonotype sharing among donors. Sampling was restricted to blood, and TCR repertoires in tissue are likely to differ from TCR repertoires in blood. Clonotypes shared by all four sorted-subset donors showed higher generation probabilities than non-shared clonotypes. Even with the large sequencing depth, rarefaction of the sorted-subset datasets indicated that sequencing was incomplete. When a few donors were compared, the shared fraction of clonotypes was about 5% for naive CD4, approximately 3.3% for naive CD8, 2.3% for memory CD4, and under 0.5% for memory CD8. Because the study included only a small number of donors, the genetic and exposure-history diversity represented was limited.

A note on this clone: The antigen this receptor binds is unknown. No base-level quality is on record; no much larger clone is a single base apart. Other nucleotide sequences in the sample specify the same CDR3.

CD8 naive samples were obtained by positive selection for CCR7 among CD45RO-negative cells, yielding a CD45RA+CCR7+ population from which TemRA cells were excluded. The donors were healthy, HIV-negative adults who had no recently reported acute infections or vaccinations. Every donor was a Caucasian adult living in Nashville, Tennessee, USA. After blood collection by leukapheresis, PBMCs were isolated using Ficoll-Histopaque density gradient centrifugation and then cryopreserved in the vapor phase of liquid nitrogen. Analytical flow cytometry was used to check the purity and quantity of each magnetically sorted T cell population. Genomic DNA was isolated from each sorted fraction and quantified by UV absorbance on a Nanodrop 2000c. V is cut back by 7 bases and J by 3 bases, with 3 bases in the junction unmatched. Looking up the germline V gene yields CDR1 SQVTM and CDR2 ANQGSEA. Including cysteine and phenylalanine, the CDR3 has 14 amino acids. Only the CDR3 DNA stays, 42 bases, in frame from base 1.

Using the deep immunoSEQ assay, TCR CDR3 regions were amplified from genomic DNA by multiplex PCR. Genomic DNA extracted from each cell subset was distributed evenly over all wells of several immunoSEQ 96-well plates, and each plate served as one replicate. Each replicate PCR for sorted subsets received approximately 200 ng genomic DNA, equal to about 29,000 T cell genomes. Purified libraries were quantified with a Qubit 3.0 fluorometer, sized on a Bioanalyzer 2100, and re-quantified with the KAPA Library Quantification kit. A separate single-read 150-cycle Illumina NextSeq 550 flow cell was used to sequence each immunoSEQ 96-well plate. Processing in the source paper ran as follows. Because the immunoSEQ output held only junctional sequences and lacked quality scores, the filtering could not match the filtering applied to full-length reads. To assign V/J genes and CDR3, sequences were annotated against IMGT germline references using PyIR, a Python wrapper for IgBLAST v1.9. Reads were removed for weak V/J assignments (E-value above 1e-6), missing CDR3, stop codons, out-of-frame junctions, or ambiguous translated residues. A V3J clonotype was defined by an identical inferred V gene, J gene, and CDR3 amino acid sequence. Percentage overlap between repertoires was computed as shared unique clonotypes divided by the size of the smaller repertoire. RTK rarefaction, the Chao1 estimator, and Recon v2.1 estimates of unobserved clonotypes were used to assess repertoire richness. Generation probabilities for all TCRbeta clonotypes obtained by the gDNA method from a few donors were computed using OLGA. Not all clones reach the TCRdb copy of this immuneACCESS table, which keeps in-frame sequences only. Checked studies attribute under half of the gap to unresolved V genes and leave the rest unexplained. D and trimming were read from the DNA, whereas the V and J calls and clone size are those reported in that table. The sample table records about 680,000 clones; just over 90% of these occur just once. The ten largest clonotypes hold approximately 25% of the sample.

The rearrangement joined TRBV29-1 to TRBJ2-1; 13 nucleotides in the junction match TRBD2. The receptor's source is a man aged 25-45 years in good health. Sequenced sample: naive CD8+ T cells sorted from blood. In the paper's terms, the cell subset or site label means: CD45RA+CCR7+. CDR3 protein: CSGGLAGVYNEQFF. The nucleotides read TGCAGCGGAGGACTAGCGGGAGTCTACAATGAGCAGTTCTTC.